This T cell receptor beta chain emerged from a study of post-analysis software for immune sequencing data. Study findings and constraints: Under F measure analysis, samples from one preparation batch co-clustered strongly.

Unique molecular identifiers featured in each of the TCR beta cDNA libraries. T cells numbering 1 to 10 million yielded cDNA molecules that totaled roughly 500,000. TCRdb redid the calling of the PCR reads with MiXCR, one entry per CDR3 protein. The sample records roughly 400,000 distinct CDR3 sequences, about 39% being singletons. On this clonotype itself: Its antigen remains unknown.

Specimen: blood. This receptor was taken from a girl aged 2 to 10 with multiple sclerosis.

The CDR3 spells CASSRNSGTDTQYF. The CDR3 region has the DNA TGTGCCAGCAGCCGTAATAGCGGGACAGATACGCAGTATTTT. The chain carries TRBV7-2 and TRBJ2-3, with TRBD2 matching 7 bases. The germline V gene has CDR1 SGHTA and CDR2 FQGNSA. V lost 5 bases to trimming and J lost 3 bases; unmatched junction nucleotides: 5. The CDR3 runs 14 residues. Filled out from reference TRBV7-2 and TRBJ2-3, the complete variable domain reads GAGVSQSPSNKVTEKGKDVELRCDPISGHTALYWYRQSLGQGLEFLIYFQGNSAPDKSGLPSDRFSAERTGGSVSTLTIQRTQQEDSAVYLCASSRNSGTDTQYFGPGTRLTVL.